A selection of T cell receptor beta chains follows, all from one sample in a study of early T cells in non-severe SARS-CoV-2 infection. TCRdb redid the calling of the 5' RACE reads with MiXCR, one entry per CDR3 protein. The data show roughly 56,000 distinct CDR3 sequences, approximately 10% seen once. The sequenced material came from whole blood. The receptors shown here come from an adult who was a healthcare worker with PCR-confirmed SARS-CoV-2 infection or an uninfected control (not recorded which). CDR3s include the opening cysteine and the closing phenylalanine or tryptophan. A D gene is named only where the DNA matches it firmly. Expanded clones are given a class, and other clones once, few, many or no size at all.

CDR3 protein: CASRMRGASYEQYF
CDR3 DNA: TGTGCCAGCAGAATGAGGGGGGCTTCCTACGAGCAGTACTTC
V gene: TRBV7-2
J gene: TRBJ2-7
D gene: .
clone size: few

CDR3 protein: CASSYRGLLGTFEAFF
CDR3 DNA: TGTGCCAGCAGTTACCGGGGTCTCTTGGGGACCTTTGAAGCTTTCTTT
V gene: TRBV6-2/TRBV6-3
J gene: TRBJ1-1
D gene: .
clone size: many

CDR3 protein: CSVGKAVSADTQYF
CDR3 DNA: TGCAGCGTTGGAAAGGCCGTCTCGGCAGATACGCAGTATTTT
V gene: TRBV29-1
J gene: TRBJ2-3
D gene: .
clone size: .

CDR3 protein: CASSLVLGRGETQYF
CDR3 DNA: TGTGCCAGCAGCTTAGTCCTCGGGAGGGGAGAGACCCAGTACTTC
V gene: TRBV7-2
J gene: TRBJ2-5
D gene: TRBD2
clone size: many

CDR3 protein: CASSSGKHTEAFF
CDR3 DNA: TGTGCTAGCAGCTCCGGCAAGCACACTGAAGCTTTCTTT
V gene: TRBV7-7
J gene: TRBJ1-1
D gene: .
clone size: .

CDR3 protein: CASSLTGAGQPQHF
CDR3 DNA: TGTGCCAGCAGCTTAACGGGGGCAGGTCAGCCCCAGCATTTT
V gene: TRBV7-2
J gene: TRBJ1-5
D gene: .
clone size: many

CDR3 protein: CASSLRRERLLDTQYF
CDR3 DNA: TGTGCCAGCAGCTTGAGGCGGGAGAGGCTCTTGGATACGCAGTATTTT
V gene: TRBV7-9
J gene: TRBJ2-3
D gene: TRBD2
clone size: many

CDR3 protein: CASSGPRGPQHF
CDR3 DNA: TGTGCCAGCAGTGGCCCGCGTGGACCCCAGCATTTT
V gene: TRBV12-3/TRBV12-4
J gene: TRBJ1-5
D gene: .
clone size: .

CDR3 protein: CASSPRWSNQPQHF
CDR3 DNA: TGTGCCAGCAGTCCCAGGTGGTCGAATCAGCCCCAGCATTTT
V gene: TRBV6-5
J gene: TRBJ1-5
D gene: .
clone size: many

CDR3 protein: CASSEGGKLFF
CDR3 DNA: TGTGCCAGCAGTGAGGGTGGGAAACTGTTTTTT
V gene: TRBV2
J gene: TRBJ1-4
D gene: .
clone size: many

CDR3 protein: CSASRTPGGYTF
CDR3 DNA: TGCAGTGCTAGCCGGACCCCCGGTGGCTACACCTTC
V gene: TRBV20-1
J gene: TRBJ1-2
D gene: .
clone size: .

CDR3 protein: CASSLEFGEGERENIQYF
CDR3 DNA: TGTGCCAGCAGCTTGGAGTTTGGGGAGGGCGAAAGGGAAAACATTCAGTACTTC
V gene: TRBV5-6
J gene: TRBJ2-4
D gene: TRBD2
clone size: .

CDR3 protein: CASSESGGNSNQPQHF
CDR3 DNA: TGTGCCAGCAGTGAATCGGGGGGAAATAGCAATCAGCCCCAGCATTTT
V gene: TRBV25-1
J gene: TRBJ1-5
D gene: .
clone size: many

CDR3 protein: CASRGLAGENEQFF
CDR3 DNA: TGTGCCAGCAGGGGACTAGCGGGGGAGAATGAGCAGTTCTTC
V gene: TRBV3-1
J gene: TRBJ2-1
D gene: TRBD2
clone size: .

CDR3 protein: CSVEDQGGYEQYF
CDR3 DNA: TGCAGCGTTGAAGACCAGGGGGGCTACGAGCAGTACTTC
V gene: TRBV29-1
J gene: TRBJ2-7
D gene: .
clone size: .

CDR3 protein: CASTERTATNEKLFF
CDR3 DNA: TGTGCCAGCACCGAAAGGACGGCAACTAATGAAAAACTGTTTTTT
V gene: TRBV7-9
J gene: TRBJ1-4
D gene: .
clone size: .

CDR3 protein: CATSDFGRGNTQYF
CDR3 DNA: TGTGCCACCAGTGATTTCGGCAGGGGCAATACGCAGTATTTT
V gene: TRBV24-1
J gene: TRBJ2-3
D gene: .
clone size: few

CDR3 protein: CASSQDWGDTYNEQFF
CDR3 DNA: TGTGCCAGCAGCCAAGATTGGGGGGACACCTACAATGAGCAGTTCTTC
V gene: TRBV3-1
J gene: TRBJ2-1
D gene: .
clone size: .

CDR3 protein: CASSTADNYGYTF
CDR3 DNA: TGTGCCAGTAGTACTGCCGACAACTATGGCTACACCTTC
V gene: TRBV19
J gene: TRBJ1-2
D gene: .
clone size: many

CDR3 protein: CASISGRMNTEAFF
CDR3 DNA: TGTGCCAGCATCTCAGGGCGCATGAACACTGAAGCTTTCTTT
V gene: TRBV7-2
J gene: TRBJ1-1
D gene: .
clone size: many

CDR3 protein: CASSQTRTSGANVLTF
CDR3 DNA: TGTGCCAGCTCCCAAACACGGACCTCTGGGGCCAACGTCCTGACTTTC
V gene: TRBV18
J gene: TRBJ2-6
D gene: .
clone size: few

CDR3 protein: CASSPLHSNTEAFF
CDR3 DNA: TGTGCCAGCTCACCCCTCCATTCAAACACTGAAGCTTTCTTT
V gene: TRBV18
J gene: TRBJ1-1
D gene: .
clone size: .

CDR3 protein: CASSLGGLAGGLSYNEQFF
CDR3 DNA: TGTGCCAGCAGCTTAGGGGGACTAGCGGGAGGGTTATCCTACAATGAGCAGTTCTTC
V gene: TRBV11-2
J gene: TRBJ2-1
D gene: TRBD2
clone size: many

CDR3 protein: CSARWDRGRQTQYF
CDR3 DNA: TGCAGTGCTAGATGGGACAGGGGGAGACAGACCCAGTACTTC
V gene: TRBV20-1
J gene: TRBJ2-5
D gene: TRBD1
clone size: few

CDR3 protein: CASSSTGGLTEAFF
CDR3 DNA: TGTGCCAGCTCCTCTACAGGGGGCCTCACTGAAGCTTTCTTT
V gene: TRBV18
J gene: TRBJ1-1
D gene: TRBD1
clone size: .

CDR3 protein: CSARAGNYEQYF
CDR3 DNA: TGCAGTGCTAGAGCGGGGAATTACGAGCAGTACTTC
V gene: TRBV20-1
J gene: TRBJ2-7
D gene: .
clone size: many

CDR3 protein: CASSPGGAVGYEQYF
CDR3 DNA: TGCGCCAGCAGCCCCGGGGGGGCCGTGGGCTACGAGCAGTACTTC
V gene: TRBV5-1
J gene: TRBJ2-7
D gene: TRBD2
clone size: many

CDR3 protein: CASEGEGGIYNEQFF
CDR3 DNA: TGTGCCAGCGAAGGCGAGGGAGGGATCTACAATGAGCAGTTCTTC
V gene: TRBV2
J gene: TRBJ2-1
D gene: TRBD2
clone size: few

CDR3 protein: CASSPNFRGTEAFF
CDR3 DNA: TGTGCCAGCAGCCCCAACTTCCGGGGGACTGAAGCTTTCTTT
V gene: TRBV7-2
J gene: TRBJ1-1
D gene: .
clone size: many

CDR3 protein: CASSKAYGYTF
CDR3 DNA: TGTGCCAGTAGTAAGGCCTATGGCTACACCTTC
V gene: TRBV19
J gene: TRBJ1-2
D gene: .
clone size: many

CDR3 protein: CASSLALANTGELFF
CDR3 DNA: TGTGCCAGCAGCTTAGCCCTAGCGAACACCGGGGAGCTGTTTTTT
V gene: TRBV7-2
J gene: TRBJ2-2
D gene: .
clone size: few

CDR3 protein: CASSVATGGGHGYTF
CDR3 DNA: TGTGCCAGCAGCGTAGCTACTGGTGGGGGGCATGGCTACACCTTC
V gene: TRBV9
J gene: TRBJ1-2
D gene: .
clone size: few

CDR3 protein: CASSGDSTFEAFF
CDR3 DNA: TGTGCCAGCAGCGGCGACAGCACCTTTGAAGCTTTCTTT
V gene: TRBV7-8
J gene: TRBJ1-1
D gene: .
clone size: .

CDR3 protein: CASSGLAGRSGYNEQFF
CDR3 DNA: TGTGCCAGTAGCGGACTAGCGGGACGATCGGGGTACAATGAGCAGTTCTTC
V gene: TRBV19
J gene: TRBJ2-1
D gene: TRBD2
clone size: .

CDR3 protein: CASSNPKKVAVHTDTQYF
CDR3 DNA: TGTGCCAGCAGCAACCCGAAGAAGGTAGCGGTCCACACAGATACGCAGTATTTT
V gene: TRBV7-2
J gene: TRBJ2-3
D gene: .
clone size: many

CDR3 protein: CSVAKTGTDTQYF
CDR3 DNA: TGCAGCGTTGCTAAAACGGGCACAGATACGCAGTATTTT
V gene: TRBV29-1
J gene: TRBJ2-3
D gene: .
clone size: .

CDR3 protein: CASSSPEGAGGYTF
CDR3 DNA: TGCGCCAGCAGCTCCCCCGAGGGCGCAGGGGGCTACACCTTC
V gene: TRBV5-1
J gene: TRBJ1-2
D gene: .
clone size: few

CDR3 protein: CASSLGGTYYNEQFF
CDR3 DNA: TGTGCCAGCAGTTTAGGGGGGACATACTACAATGAGCAGTTCTTC
V gene: TRBV12-3/TRBV12-4
J gene: TRBJ2-1
D gene: .
clone size: .

CDR3 protein: CASSSHTGVMETQYF
CDR3 DNA: TGTGCCAGCAGCTCCCACACGGGAGTAATGGAGACCCAGTACTTC
V gene: TRBV7-9
J gene: TRBJ2-5
D gene: .
clone size: .

CDR3 protein: CASSDILSSAQRYNEQFF
CDR3 DNA: TGTGCCAGCAGTGACATCCTGAGCTCAGCCCAGAGATACAATGAGCAGTTCTTC
V gene: TRBV6-4
J gene: TRBJ2-1
D gene: .
clone size: few

CDR3 protein: CASSRQRTGVGEKLFF
CDR3 DNA: TGTGCCAGCAGTAGACAGAGGACAGGGGTTGGTGAAAAACTGTTTTTT
V gene: TRBV6-6
J gene: TRBJ1-4
D gene: TRBD1
clone size: few

CDR3 protein: CASRRPGQGTDTQYF
CDR3 DNA: TGTGCCAGCAGACGTCCGGGACAGGGAACAGATACGCAGTATTTT
V gene: TRBV2
J gene: TRBJ2-3
D gene: TRBD1
clone size: few

CDR3 protein: CASSLAGTTSTGELFF
CDR3 DNA: TGCGCCAGCAGCTTGGCCGGGACTACCTCCACCGGGGAGCTGTTTTTT
V gene: TRBV5-1
J gene: TRBJ2-2
D gene: TRBD2
clone size: few

CDR3 protein: CASSLDWPAGGPGVIEETQYF
CDR3 DNA: TGTGCCAGCAGCTTAGACTGGCCAGCGGGAGGGCCCGGAGTCATCGAAGAGACCCAGTACTTC
V gene: TRBV7-8
J gene: TRBJ2-5
D gene: TRBD2
clone size: many

CDR3 protein: CASSPSFDNEQFF
CDR3 DNA: TGTGCCAGCAGCCCATCTTTCGACAATGAGCAGTTCTTC
V gene: TRBV11-2
J gene: TRBJ2-1
D gene: .
clone size: few

CDR3 protein: CATSRDRAGREPQHF
CDR3 DNA: TGTGCCACCAGCAGAGATCGGGCAGGCCGCGAGCCCCAGCATTTT
V gene: TRBV15
J gene: TRBJ1-5
D gene: .
clone size: many

CDR3 protein: CSAILSTDTQYF
CDR3 DNA: TGCAGTGCAATACTTAGCACAGATACGCAGTATTTT
V gene: TRBV20-1
J gene: TRBJ2-3
D gene: .
clone size: .

CDR3 protein: CASSQDPRLAGNTGELFF
CDR3 DNA: TGTGCCAGCAGCCAAGATCCCCGACTAGCGGGAAACACCGGGGAGCTGTTTTTT
V gene: TRBV3-1
J gene: TRBJ2-2
D gene: TRBD2
clone size: .